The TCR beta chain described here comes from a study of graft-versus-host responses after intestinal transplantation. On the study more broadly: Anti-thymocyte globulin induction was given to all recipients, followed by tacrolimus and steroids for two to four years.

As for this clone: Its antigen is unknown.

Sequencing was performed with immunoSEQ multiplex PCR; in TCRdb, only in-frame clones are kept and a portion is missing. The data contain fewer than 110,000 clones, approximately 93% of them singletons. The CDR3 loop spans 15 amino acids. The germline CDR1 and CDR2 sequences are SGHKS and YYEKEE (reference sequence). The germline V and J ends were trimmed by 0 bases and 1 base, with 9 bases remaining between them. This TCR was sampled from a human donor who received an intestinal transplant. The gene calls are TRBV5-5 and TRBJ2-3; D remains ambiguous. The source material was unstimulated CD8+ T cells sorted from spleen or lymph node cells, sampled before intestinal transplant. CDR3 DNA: TGTGCCAGCAGCTTGGACGGGCTTGGCACAGATACGCAGTATTTT. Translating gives CASSLDGLGTDTQYF.